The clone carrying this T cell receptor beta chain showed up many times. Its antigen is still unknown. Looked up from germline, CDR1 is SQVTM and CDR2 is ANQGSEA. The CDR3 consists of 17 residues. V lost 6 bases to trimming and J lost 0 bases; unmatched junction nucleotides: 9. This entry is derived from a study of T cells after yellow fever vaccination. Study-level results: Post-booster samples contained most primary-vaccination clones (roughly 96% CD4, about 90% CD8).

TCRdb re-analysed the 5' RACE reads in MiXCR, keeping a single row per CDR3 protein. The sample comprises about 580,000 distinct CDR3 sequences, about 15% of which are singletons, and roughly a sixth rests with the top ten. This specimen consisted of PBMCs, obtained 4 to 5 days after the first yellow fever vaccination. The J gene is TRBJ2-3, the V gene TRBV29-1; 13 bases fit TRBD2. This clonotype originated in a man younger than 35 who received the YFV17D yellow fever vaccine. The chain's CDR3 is CSVGGLAGFSSTDTQYF. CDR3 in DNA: TGCAGCGTGGGGGGACTAGCGGGGTTCTCTAGCACAGATACGCAGTATTTT.